This entry concerns a single TCR beta chain. The entry originates in a study of blood T cell repertoires in COVID-19. Study context: Acute-phase and convalescent COVID-19 samples originated in the United States, Italy and Spain. PBMCs, B-cell-depleted T cells, or T cells were the source of the cDNA or gDNA that made up the material.

The authors' processing: Using reference gene primer amplification, nucleated cell counts were estimated. The repertoire was sequenced with immunoSEQ multiplex PCR; TCRdb's copy has only in-frame clones and lacks some. Clone size and the V and J calls come from that table; the DNA yielded D and trimming. This table has some 240,000 clones, 80% to 90% appearing once. The source is a woman between 40 and 50 years old who had recovered from COVID-19. Sequencing was done on a sample of peripheral blood.

CDR3 DNA: TGTGCCAGCAGTTTCCGAGAGTACACTGAAGCTTTCTTT. Amino acids: CASSFREYTEAFF. V gene TRBV7-2 combines with J gene TRBJ1-1; D unresolved. This CDR3 comprises 13 residues. Per germline, CDR1 SGHTA and CDR2 FQGNSA. Trimming stripped 6 bases from V and 3 bases from J, with 11 bases between. Using reference TRBV7-2 and TRBJ1-1 for the parts outside the CDR3, the full variable domain is GAGVSQSPSNKVTEKGKDVELRCDPISGHTALYWYRQSLGQGLEFLIYFQGNSAPDKSGLPSDRFSAERTGGSVSTLTIQRTQQEDSAVYLCASSFREYTEAFFGQGTRLTVV.